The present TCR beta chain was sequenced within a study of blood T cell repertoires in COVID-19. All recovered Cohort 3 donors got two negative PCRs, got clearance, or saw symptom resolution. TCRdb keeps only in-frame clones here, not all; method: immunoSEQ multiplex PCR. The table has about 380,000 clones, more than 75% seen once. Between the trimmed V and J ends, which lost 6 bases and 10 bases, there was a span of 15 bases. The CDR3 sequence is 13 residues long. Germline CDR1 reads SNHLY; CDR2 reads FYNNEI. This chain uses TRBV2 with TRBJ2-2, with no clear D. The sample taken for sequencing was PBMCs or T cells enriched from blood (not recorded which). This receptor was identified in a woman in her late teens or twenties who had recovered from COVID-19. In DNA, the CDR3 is TGTGCCAGCAGCGGAGCCCCCTACACGGAGCTGTTTTTT. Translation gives CASSGAPYTELFF.